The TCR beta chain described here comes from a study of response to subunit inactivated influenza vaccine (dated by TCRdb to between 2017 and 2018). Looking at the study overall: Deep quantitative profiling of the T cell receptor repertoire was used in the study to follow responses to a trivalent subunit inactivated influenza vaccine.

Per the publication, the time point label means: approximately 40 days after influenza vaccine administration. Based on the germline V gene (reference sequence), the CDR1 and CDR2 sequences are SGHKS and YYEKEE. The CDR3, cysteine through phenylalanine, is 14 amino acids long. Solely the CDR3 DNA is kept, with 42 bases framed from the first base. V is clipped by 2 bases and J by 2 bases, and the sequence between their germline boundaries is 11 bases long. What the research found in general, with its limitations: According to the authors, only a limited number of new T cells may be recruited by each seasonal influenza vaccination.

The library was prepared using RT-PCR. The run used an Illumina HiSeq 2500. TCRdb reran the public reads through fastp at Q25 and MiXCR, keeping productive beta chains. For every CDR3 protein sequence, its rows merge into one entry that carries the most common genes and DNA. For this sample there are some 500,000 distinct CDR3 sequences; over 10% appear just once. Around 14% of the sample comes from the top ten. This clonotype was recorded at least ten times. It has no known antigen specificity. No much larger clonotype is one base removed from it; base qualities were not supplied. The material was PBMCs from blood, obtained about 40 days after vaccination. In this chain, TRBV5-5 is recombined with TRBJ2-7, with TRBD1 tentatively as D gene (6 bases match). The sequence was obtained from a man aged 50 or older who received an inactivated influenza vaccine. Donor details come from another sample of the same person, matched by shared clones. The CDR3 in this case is CASSLRTATYEQYF. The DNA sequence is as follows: TGTGCCAGCAGCTTAAGGACAGCTACCTACGAGCAGTACTTC.